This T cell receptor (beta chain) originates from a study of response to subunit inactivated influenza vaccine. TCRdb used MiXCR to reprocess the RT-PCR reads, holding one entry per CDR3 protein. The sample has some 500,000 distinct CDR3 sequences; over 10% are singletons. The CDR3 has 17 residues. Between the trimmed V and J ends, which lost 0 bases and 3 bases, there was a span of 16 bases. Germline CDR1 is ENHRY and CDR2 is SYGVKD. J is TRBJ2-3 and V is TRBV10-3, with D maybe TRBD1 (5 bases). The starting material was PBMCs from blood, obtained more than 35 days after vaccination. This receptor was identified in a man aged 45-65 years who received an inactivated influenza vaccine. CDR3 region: CAISESDMRITTDTQYF. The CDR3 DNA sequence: TGTGCCATCAGTGAGTCGGACATGCGAATAACAACAGATACGCAGTATTTT.